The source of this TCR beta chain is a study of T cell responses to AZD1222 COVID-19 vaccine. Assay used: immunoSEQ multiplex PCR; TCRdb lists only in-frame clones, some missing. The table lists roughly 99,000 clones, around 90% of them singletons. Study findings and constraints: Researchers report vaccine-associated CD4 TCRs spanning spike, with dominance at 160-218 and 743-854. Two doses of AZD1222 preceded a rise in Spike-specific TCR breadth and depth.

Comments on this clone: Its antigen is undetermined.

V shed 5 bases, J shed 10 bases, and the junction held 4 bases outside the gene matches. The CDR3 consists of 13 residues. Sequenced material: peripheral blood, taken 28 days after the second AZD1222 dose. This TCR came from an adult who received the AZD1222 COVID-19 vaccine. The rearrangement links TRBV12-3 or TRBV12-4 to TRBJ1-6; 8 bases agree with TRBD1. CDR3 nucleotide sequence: TGTGCCAGCAGTAGACAGGGGAGCTCACCCCTCCACTTT. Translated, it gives CASSRQGSSPLHF.